This T cell receptor (beta chain) was profiled in a study of blood T cell repertoires in COVID-19. The overall study: From the United States, Italy and Spain came samples of acute and convalescent COVID-19. T cells, B-cell-depleted T cells, or PBMCs provided the cDNA or gDNA that served as material.

The germline CDR1 and CDR2 sequences are SGDLS and YYNGEE. The CDR3 extends over 18 amino acids. The ends lost 2 bases at V and 0 bases at J; junction bases unmatched: 7. As processed by the authors: The authors estimated nucleated cell counts from reference gene primer amplification. This table comes from immunoSEQ multiplex PCR, and its TCRdb copy is limited to in-frame clones, with some not included. That table gives V, J and clone size, and the DNA gave D and trimming. The sample records hundreds of thousands of clones, roughly nine tenths being singletons. The sample consisted of peripheral blood. The rearrangement uses TRBV9 and TRBJ2-3; 12 bases are shared with TRBD2. The TCR originated in a middle-aged man with acute or convalescent COVID-19. The CDR3 DNA follows: TGTGCCAGCAGCGTTGGGCTAGCGGGGGGGCGAAGCACAGATACGCAGTATTTT. It specifies CASSVGLAGGRSTDTQYF.